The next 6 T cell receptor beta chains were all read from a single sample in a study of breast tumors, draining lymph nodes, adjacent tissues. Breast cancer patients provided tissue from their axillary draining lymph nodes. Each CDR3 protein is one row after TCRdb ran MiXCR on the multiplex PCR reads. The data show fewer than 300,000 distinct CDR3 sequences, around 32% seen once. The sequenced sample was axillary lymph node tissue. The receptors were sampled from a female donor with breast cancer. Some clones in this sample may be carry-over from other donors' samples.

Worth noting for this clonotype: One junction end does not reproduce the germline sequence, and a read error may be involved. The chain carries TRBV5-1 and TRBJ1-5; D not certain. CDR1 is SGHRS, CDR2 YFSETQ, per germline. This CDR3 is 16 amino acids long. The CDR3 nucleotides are TGCGTCAGCAGCTTAGATAGAGCAGGATCCAATCAGCCCCAGCATTTT. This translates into CVSSLDRAGSNQPQHF.

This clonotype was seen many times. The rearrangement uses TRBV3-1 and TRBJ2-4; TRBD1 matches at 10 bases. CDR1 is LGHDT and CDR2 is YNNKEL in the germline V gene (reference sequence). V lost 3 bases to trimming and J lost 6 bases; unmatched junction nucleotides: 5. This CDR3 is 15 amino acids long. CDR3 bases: TGTGCCAGCAGCCACCGTGACAGGGGGCGAAACATTCAGTACTTC. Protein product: CASSHRDRGRNIQYF.

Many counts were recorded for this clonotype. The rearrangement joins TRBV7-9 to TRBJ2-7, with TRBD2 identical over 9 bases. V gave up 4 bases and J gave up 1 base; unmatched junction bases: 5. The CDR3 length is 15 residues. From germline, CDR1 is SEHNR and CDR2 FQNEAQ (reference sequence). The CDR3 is CASSWMTSGSYEQYF. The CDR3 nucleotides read TGTGCCAGCAGCTGGATGACTAGCGGTTCCTACGAGCAGTACTTC.

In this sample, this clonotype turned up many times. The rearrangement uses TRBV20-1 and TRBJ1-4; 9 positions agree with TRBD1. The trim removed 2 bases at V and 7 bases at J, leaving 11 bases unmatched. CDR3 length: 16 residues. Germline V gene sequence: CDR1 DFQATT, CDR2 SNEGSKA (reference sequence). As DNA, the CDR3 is TGCAGTGCTAGACACCGATTACAGGGGGCAGGTGAAAAACTGTTTTTT. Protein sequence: CSARHRLQGAGEKLFF.

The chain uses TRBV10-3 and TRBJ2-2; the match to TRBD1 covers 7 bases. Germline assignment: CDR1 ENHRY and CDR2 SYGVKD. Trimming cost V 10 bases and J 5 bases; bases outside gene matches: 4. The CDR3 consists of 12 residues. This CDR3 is CASRGLTGELFF. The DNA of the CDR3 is TGTGCCAGCAGGGGGTTAACCGGGGAGCTGTTTTTT.

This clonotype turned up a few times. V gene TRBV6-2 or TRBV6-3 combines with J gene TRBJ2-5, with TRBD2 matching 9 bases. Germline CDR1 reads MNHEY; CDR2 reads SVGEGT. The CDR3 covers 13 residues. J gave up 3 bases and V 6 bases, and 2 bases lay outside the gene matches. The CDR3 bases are TGTGCCAGCAGGCGACTAGCGGAAGAGACCCAGTACTTC. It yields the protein CASRRLAEETQYF.